One and the same sample provided the 24 T cell receptor delta chains below, sequenced in a study of Vδ1+ human thymocytes. Findings and caveats of the study: In the thymus, TRG and TRD repertoires looked highly polyclonal with Gaussian CDR3 lengths.

The template was reverse-transcribed extracted RNA. The CDR3 regions were amplified by multiplex PCR from V-gene primers to a constant-region primer. TCRdb ran CATT on the multiplex PCR reads. The data show roughly 25,000 delta-chain clones, with approximately 7% seen just once and 1% held by the top ten. For these TCRs, the target antigens are not known. Sequencing used Vdelta1+ gamma-delta thymocytes from the thymus. Described subset: FACS-sorted CD3+ TCRalphabeta- TCRVdelta1+ TCRVdelta2- thymocytes. These receptors came from a girl under three years old who had congenital heart surgery.

The J gene is TRDJ1, the V gene TRDV1; TRDD3 agrees at 9 bases. Germline loops: CDR1 TSWWSYY, CDR2 QGS. V dropped 1 base and J dropped 0; count of bases not matched to a gene: 27. This CDR3 comprises 24 residues. The chain's CDR3 is CALGEHREANLRGILQTNTDKLIF. The CDR3, as DNA: TGTGCTCTTGGGGAACATCGAGAAGCTAACCTACGGGGGATACTACAAACAAACACCGATAAACTCATCTTT.

No V gene was called, and the J gene is TRDJ1; the table assigns TRDD3, which was not confirmed against the DNA. The CDR3 is 23 residues long. CDR3 DNA: TGTGCTCTTTGTCCCCCTTCTCCTACGTGCTGGGGGACCAACCGCCACGACACCGATAAACTCATCTTT. It is translated as CALCPPSPTCWGTNRHDTDKLIF.

This clone was counted a few times. The rearrangement uses TRDV1 and TRDJ1, with a tentative D call TRDD2 (6 bases). CDR1 TSWWSYY and CDR2 QGS come from the germline V gene. V was clipped by 4 bases and J by 0 bases, with 21 bases between them. The CDR3 has 18 amino acids. CDR3 coding DNA: TGTGCTCTTGGGGTTTCCTCCTACGCCCTACCCTACACCGATAAACTCATCTTT. Its protein is CALGVSSYALPYTDKLIF.

This clone was observed a few times. The V gene is TRDV1, the J gene TRDJ1; possibly TRDD3 for D (6 bases). V lost 3 bases and J 0 bases, leaving 17 bases between the germline ends. This CDR3 is built from 17 residues. Germline V gives CDR1 TSWWSYY, CDR2 QGS. This CDR3 is CALGDLRVGGYTDKLIF. The CDR3 DNA reads as TGTGCTCTTGGGGACCTACGAGTTGGGGGTTACACCGATAAACTCATCTTT.

In this sample, this clone turned up a few times. This chain uses TRDV1 with TRDJ1; unclear D gene. CDR3 length: 16 residues. The ends were cut back, 1 base at V and 0 bases at J, with 12 bases in the middle. Germline assignment: CDR1 TSWWSYY and CDR2 QGS. In DNA, the CDR3 is TGTGCTCTTGGGGAACGTGGCTGGAATCACACCGATAAACTCATCTTT. Translating it yields CALGERGWNHTDKLIF.

The chain joins TRDV2 to TRDJ1; 11 positions match TRDD3. Germline V lookup: CDR1 GEAIGNYY, CDR2 EKD. The CDR3 runs 18 residues. J was trimmed by 5 bases and V by 5 bases; bases with no gene match: 18. The DNA for the CDR3 is TGTGCCTGTGCCGCCTTTAGAGGTCTGGGGGATACAGCAGATAAACTCATCTTT. It translates to CACAAFRGLGDTADKLIF.

The J gene is TRDJ1; the V gene was not called; TRDD3, the table's D call, was not compared with the DNA. This CDR3 comprises 18 residues. The CDR3 DNA reads as TGTGCTCTTGGGGAACGGGGGGTAGGTCCCTTTACGGCCATTAAACTCATCTTT. Amino acids: CALGERGVGPFTAIKLIF.

The sample holds a few counts of this clone. The chain is built from TRDV1 and TRDJ2, with 13 bases matching TRDD3. The CDR3 is 23 amino acids. The V gene end was trimmed by 2 bases and the J gene end by 1 base; junction bases not matched to a gene: 19. Germline assignment: CDR1 TSWWSYY and CDR2 QGS. The CDR3 loop reads CALGERRLGDTVGKGVLTAQLFF. CDR3 DNA: TGTGCTCTTGGGGAAAGGCGACTGGGGGATACGGTAGGAAAAGGCGTTTTGACAGCACAACTCTTCTTT.

The rearrangement joins TRDV1 to TRDJ1, with no clear D. The CDR3 spans 15 residues. Germline CDR1 TSWWSYY, CDR2 QGS. Trimming cost V 2 bases and J 1 base, with 11 bases left between them. CDR3 in DNA: TGTGCTCTTGGGGAAGGGTATAAAGTCACCGATAAACTCATCTTT. Its protein is CALGEGYKVTDKLIF.

Regarding this clone: Germline and junction disagree at one end, which may indicate a read error. The V call is TRDV1, the J call TRDJ1; the D gene is possibly TRDD3 (6 bases). CDR1 and CDR2 (germline): TSWWSYY, QGS. The CDR3 runs 20 residues. As DNA, the CDR3 is TGTGCTCCTGGGGAAAACGGGAAAAGGACCGTCCGATATTACACCGATAAACTCATCTTT. This codes for CAPGENGKRTVRYYTDKLIF.

Only a few counts were recorded for this clone. The chain uses TRDV1 and TRDJ1; 12 bases are shared with TRDD3. The CDR3 totals 22 residues. V trimming: 4 bases; J trimming: 11 bases; junction bases outside the gene matches: 32. Germline CDR1 and CDR2: TSWWSYY and QGS. The CDR3 nucleotides are TGTGCTCTTGGGGGCTTACCCTCCTCCTTCCTCCAGAACGTACTGGGGGATACCGCGCTCATCTTT. It yields the protein CALGGLPSSFLQNVLGDTALIF.

This clone counts as medium-sized. The chain has TRDV1 and TRDJ1; D remains ambiguous. Trimming stripped 1 base from V and 7 bases from J, with 7 bases between. The CDR3 extends over 12 amino acids. CDR1 and CDR2 from the germline V gene are TSWWSYY and QGS. DNA for the CDR3: TGTGCTCTTGGGGAACGTCGCGGTAAACTCATCTTT. It codes for CALGERRGKLIF.

The table lists this clone with a few counts. This sequence joins TRDV1 and TRDJ2, with D possibly TRDD2 on 5 matching bases. V was cut by 5 bases and J by 2 bases, with 21 bases left in between. The CDR3 is 18 residues long. CDR1 and CDR2 (germline): TSWWSYY, QGS. CDR3 coding DNA: TGTGCTCTTGGGAAGGGCCTACAGGGTACTGAATTGACAGCACAACTCTTCTTT. This encodes CALGKGLQGTELTAQLFF.

This rearrangement joins TRDV1 to TRDJ1; 12 bases align to TRDD3. The J gene was missing in TCRdb and was found by matching the end of the DNA to germline. In germline, CDR1 is TSWWSYY, CDR2 QGS. This CDR3 comprises 20 residues. Trimming took 3 bases from V and 0 from J; bases not matched to a gene: 14. This chain's CDR3 is CALGDVVLGDTKAYTDKLIF. The CDR3 DNA reads TGTGCTCTTGGGGATGTAGTACTGGGGGATACTAAGGCGTACACCGATAAACTCATCTTT.

This clone was recorded a few times. The V and J genes are TRDV1 and TRDJ1; D not resolved. The germline V and J ends were trimmed by 2 bases and 3 bases, with 16 bases remaining between them. The CDR3 sequence is 16 residues long. From germline, CDR1 is TSWWSYY and CDR2 QGS. CDR3 sequence: CALGEYFPPCPDKLIF. For the CDR3, the DNA is TGTGCTCTTGGGGAATATTTCCCCCCGTGTCCCGATAAACTCATCTTT.

This clone was observed a handful of times. The chain employs TRDV1 and TRDJ1, with a weak D call TRDD3 (8 bases). Trimming left V 0 bases short and J 10 bases short, with 39 bases between. Germline CDR1 and CDR2: TSWWSYY and QGS. The CDR3 runs 22 residues. The CDR3 reads CALGELFLPPLIGDTTTPRLIF. In nucleotides, the CDR3 is TGTGCTCTTGGGGAACTGTTCCTACCGCCATTGATTGGGGATACAACTACCCCTAGACTCATCTTT.

There are a few counts of this clone. This chain joins TRDV1 and TRDJ1; 8 nucleotides line up with TRDD3. The CDR3 sequence is 22 residues long. J lost 0 bases, V lost 4 bases, and 25 bases had no gene match. Germline loops: CDR1 TSWWSYY, CDR2 QGS. Here the CDR3 DNA reads TGTGCTCTTGGGGGAACACAAAACATTATGGGGGATTGGGTTTCATACACCGATAAACTCATCTTT. Translating it yields CALGGTQNIMGDWVSYTDKLIF.

The V and J genes are TRDV1 and TRDJ1; D possibly corresponds to TRDD3 (5 bases). Trimming shortened V by 0 bases and J by 0 bases, and 29 bases separated the two germline ends. Germline V CDR1 and CDR2: TSWWSYY, QGS. This CDR3 region has 22 residues. CDR3 nucleotide sequence: TGTGCTCTTGGGGAACTAGGCCTCGGGGGTCTACTCCCATCCTTGTACACCGATAAACTCATCTTT. Residues: CALGELGLGGLLPSLYTDKLIF.

This chain connects TRDV1 to TRDJ1, with TRDD3 matching over 7 bases. This CDR3 contains 20 residues. V trimming: 0 bases; J trimming: 0 bases; junction bases outside the gene matches: 16. Germline CDR1 TSWWSYY, CDR2 QGS. CDR3 coding DNA: TGTGCTCTTGGGGAACTTCTTGGCAACTCTGGGGATATTAACACCGATAAACTCATCTTT. Its protein is CALGELLGNSGDINTDKLIF.

The rearrangement uses TRDV1 and TRDJ1; 7 nucleotides agree with TRDD3. The junction had 6 bases not matched to a gene; V was cut back by 2 bases and J by 6 bases. Germline V gene lookup returns CDR1 TSWWSYY and CDR2 QGS. The CDR3 totals 14 residues. The CDR3 loop is CALGESWGAYKLIF. CDR3 in DNA: TGTGCTCTTGGGGAAAGCTGGGGGGCCTATAAACTCATCTTT.

This clone occurred a few times. The chain joins TRDV1 to TRDJ1, with D perhaps matching TRDD3 (6 bases). The V end lost 1 base, the J end lost 0 bases, and 15 bases lay between the germline ends. The CDR3 sequence is 17 residues long. CDR1 is TSWWSYY and CDR2 is QGS in the germline V gene. CDR3 sequence (DNA): TGTGCTCTTGGGGAACCGGACGGATACAGGTACACCGATAAACTCATCTTT. Translating it yields CALGEPDGYRYTDKLIF.

This clone was observed a handful of times. The chain recombines TRDV1 with TRDJ1, with D perhaps being TRDD2 or TRDD3 (7 bases each). Germline V gene sequence: CDR1 TSWWSYY, CDR2 QGS. CDR3 length equals 23 residues. Trimming took 11 bases from V and 1 from J, leaving 44 bases between them. The CDR3 DNA follows: TGTGCTGTCGGCTTTCCTACAAAAACTGGGGAAACGCGAGCCTTAAGGGTCACCGATAAACTCATCTTT. The encoded protein is CAVGFPTKTGETRALRVTDKLIF.

This clone appeared a few times. This rearrangement joins TRDV1 to TRDJ1; 7 positions match TRDD3. In germline, CDR1 is TSWWSYY, CDR2 QGS. The V and J ends lost 1 base and 0 bases, in that order; junction bases with no gene match: 35. The CDR3 is made up of 26 amino acids. CDR3 region: CALGERSIRSNWGDLGTFSYTDKLIF. DNA for the CDR3: TGTGCTCTTGGGGAACGGTCTATAAGGAGTAACTGGGGTGACCTTGGGACCTTCTCGTACACCGATAAACTCATCTTT.

V gene TRDV1 combines with J gene TRDJ1; perhaps TRDD2 as D (6 bases). Germline-derived CDR1 and CDR2 are TSWWSYY and QGS. The CDR3 totals 20 residues. V dropped 3 bases and J dropped 0 bases, with 26 bases sitting between them. The CDR3 is CALGEDRSPPTLWYTDKLIF. The CDR3 DNA is TGTGCTCTTGGGGAGGACCGTTCGCCTCCTACTCTTTGGTACACCGATAAACTCATCTTT.